The rows below give T cell receptor beta chains drawn from one sample of a study of blood T cell repertoires in COVID-19. Profiled with immunoSEQ multiplex PCR; TCRdb holds only in-frame clones, not every one. The data hold a few hundred thousand clones, with around nine tenths observed a single time. The sequenced sample consisted of PBMCs or T cells enriched from blood (not recorded which). These receptor sequences come from a middle-aged man who had recovered from COVID-19. CDR3s include the opening cysteine and the closing phenylalanine or tryptophan. Each record gives: J gene, clone size, D gene, V gene, CDR3 protein, CDR3 DNA. A D gene is named only where the DNA matches it firmly. Size tells how often a clone was seen (once, few, many) or the class of an expanded clone, and some rows leave it out.

j_call: TRBJ1-1; clone_size: .; d_call: .; v_call: TRBV12-3/TRBV12-4; cdr3_aa: CASGPGLNTEAFF; cdr3_nt: TGTGCCAGCGGCCCTGGCTTGAACACTGAAGCTTTCTTT
j_call: TRBJ1-1; clone_size: once; d_call: .; v_call: TRBV10-1; cdr3_aa: CASSKDMTEAFF; cdr3_nt: TGCGCCAGCAGTAAAGACATGACTGAAGCTTTCTTT
j_call: TRBJ2-2; clone_size: .; d_call: .; v_call: TRBV7-9; cdr3_aa: CAGNSGRPNTGELFF; cdr3_nt: TGTGCCGGAAATTCAGGGCGACCGAACACCGGGGAGCTGTTTTTT
j_call: TRBJ1-1; clone_size: few; d_call: .; v_call: TRBV7-3; cdr3_aa: CASSLNQGMNTEAFF; cdr3_nt: TGTGCCAGCAGCTTAAATCAGGGGATGAACACTGAAGCTTTCTTT
j_call: TRBJ2-7; clone_size: .; d_call: .; v_call: TRBV6-5; cdr3_aa: CASSRPGEFGYEQYF; cdr3_nt: TGTGCCAGCAGTAGACCGGGAGAGTTTGGCTACGAGCAGTACTTC
j_call: TRBJ2-2; clone_size: few; d_call: TRBD1; v_call: TRBV27; cdr3_aa: CASSRTGTANTGELFF; cdr3_nt: TGTGCCAGCAGCCGGACCGGGACAGCGAACACCGGGGAGCTGTTTTTT
j_call: TRBJ1-3; clone_size: .; d_call: TRBD1; v_call: TRBV5-1; cdr3_aa: CASSLRTGGTGNTIYF; cdr3_nt: TGCGCCAGCAGCTTAAGGACAGGGGGAACTGGAAACACCATATATTTT
j_call: TRBJ1-6; clone_size: .; d_call: TRBD1; v_call: TRBV19; cdr3_aa: CASSIKQGDNSPLHF; cdr3_nt: TGTGCCAGTAGTATTAAACAGGGGGATAATTCACCCCTCCACTTT
j_call: TRBJ1-5; clone_size: .; d_call: .; v_call: TRBV7-9; cdr3_aa: CASSLGLDQPQHF; cdr3_nt: TGTGCCAGCAGCTTAGGTCTAGATCAGCCCCAGCATTTT
j_call: TRBJ2-1; clone_size: once; d_call: TRBD2; v_call: TRBV19; cdr3_aa: CASSISGVGLAGAPSDEQFF; cdr3_nt: TGTGCCAGTAGTATCTCAGGGGTCGGACTAGCGGGAGCCCCCTCGGATGAGCAGTTCTTC
j_call: TRBJ2-7; clone_size: .; d_call: TRBD1; v_call: TRBV3-1/TRBV3-2; cdr3_aa: CASRPGGTYEQYF; cdr3_nt: TGTGCCAGCAGGCCAGGGGGTACCTACGAGCAGTACTTC